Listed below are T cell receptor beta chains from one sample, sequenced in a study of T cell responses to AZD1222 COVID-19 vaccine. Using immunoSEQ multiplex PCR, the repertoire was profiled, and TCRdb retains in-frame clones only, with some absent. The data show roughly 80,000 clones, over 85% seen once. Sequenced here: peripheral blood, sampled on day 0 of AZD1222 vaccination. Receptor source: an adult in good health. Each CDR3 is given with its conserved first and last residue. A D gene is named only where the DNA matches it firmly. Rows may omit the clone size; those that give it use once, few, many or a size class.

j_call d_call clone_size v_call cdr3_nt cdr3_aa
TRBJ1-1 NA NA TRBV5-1 TGCGCCAGCAGCTTGGGTCCGACAGAAGTACGAGCTTTCTTT CASSLGPTEVRAFF
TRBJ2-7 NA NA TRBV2 TGTGCCAGCAACCAAGACAGGCTGACCTACGAGCAGTACTTC CASNQDRLTYEQYF
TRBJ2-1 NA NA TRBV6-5 TGTGCCAGCAGGCCCACAGAGAATGAGCAGTTCTTC CASRPTENEQFF
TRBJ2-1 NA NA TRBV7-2 TGTGCCAGCAGCTTAGCGGGAGTCACCTACAATGAGCAGTTCTTC CASSLAGVTYNEQFF
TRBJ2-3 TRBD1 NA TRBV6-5 TGTGCCAGCACCGAAAGGACAGGGAAGACAGATACGCAGTATTTT CASTERTGKTDTQYF
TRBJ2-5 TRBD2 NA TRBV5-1 TGCGCCAGCAGCTTGGCGGGGGGCCAAGAGACCCAGTACTTC CASSLAGGQETQYF
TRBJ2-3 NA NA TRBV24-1 TGTGCCACCAGTGACCCCACCCGCACAGATACGCAGTATTTT CATSDPTRTDTQYF
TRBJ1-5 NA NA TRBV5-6 TGTGCCAGCAGCTCTCACAGGAACCAGCCCCAGCATTTT CASSSHRNQPQHF
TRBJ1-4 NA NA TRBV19 TGTGCCAGTAGTATAGACCACAGTTCCGCCGCGCGGCTGTTTTTT CASSIDHSSAARLFF
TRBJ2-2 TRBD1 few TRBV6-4 TGTGCCAGCAGTGGGGGACAGGCGAACACCGGGGAGCTGTTTTTT CASSGGQANTGELFF
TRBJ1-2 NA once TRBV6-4 TGTGCCAGCAGTGGCGACTTCGGCGCGAACTATGGCTACACCTTC CASSGDFGANYGYTF
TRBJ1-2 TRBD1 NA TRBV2 TGTGCCAGCAGGCCAAGACAGGGAGTGGGAAAAGGCTACACCTTC CASRPRQGVGKGYTF
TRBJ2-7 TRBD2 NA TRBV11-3 TGTGCCAGCAGCCCAGACAGCGGGAGAGGCTACGAGCAGTACTTC CASSPDSGRGYEQYF
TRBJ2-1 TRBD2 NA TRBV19 TGTGCCAGGGGCGGCGGGAGTCGGGATGAGCAGTTCTTC CARGGGSRDEQFF
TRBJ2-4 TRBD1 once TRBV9 TGTGCCAGCAGCGCAACAGGGGGTAACGGCATTCAGTACTTC CASSATGGNGIQYF
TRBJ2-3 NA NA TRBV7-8 TGTGCCAGCAGTCCCGCCAGGGGCACAGATACGCAGTATTTT CASSPARGTDTQYF
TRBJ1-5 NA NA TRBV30 TGTGCCTGGAGTGCGAAAGGGGGCAATCAGCCCCAGCATTTT CAWSAKGGNQPQHF
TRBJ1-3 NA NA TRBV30 TGTGCCTGGATGGGTGGGGTGTCCGGAAACACCATATATTTT CAWMGGVSGNTIYF
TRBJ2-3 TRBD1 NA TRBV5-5 TGTGCCAGCACCGGGACAGGGTCCTCAGATACGCAGTATTTT CASTGTGSSDTQYF
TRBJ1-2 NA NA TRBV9 TGTGCCAGCAGCGTAGGGTGGGGCGGCTACACCTTC CASSVGWGGYTF
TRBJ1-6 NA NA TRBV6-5 TGTGCCAGCAGTTCCCCGGGACCTAATTCACCCCTCCACTTT CASSSPGPNSPLHF
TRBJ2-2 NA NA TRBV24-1 TGTGCCACCAGTGACCCCTCCCGGAACACCGGGGAGCTGTTTTTT CATSDPSRNTGELFF
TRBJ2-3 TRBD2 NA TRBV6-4 TGTGCCAGCAGTGACCCCGAAGCGGGAGGGTCTTCAGATACGCAGTATTTT CASSDPEAGGSSDTQYF
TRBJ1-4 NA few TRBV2 TGTGCCAGCATGGTGGAACAGGTTAATGAAAAACTGTTTTTT CASMVEQVNEKLFF
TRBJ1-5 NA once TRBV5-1 TGCGCCAGCAGCTTCGGGGGAAATCAGCCCCAGCATTTT CASSFGGNQPQHF
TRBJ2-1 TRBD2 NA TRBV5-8 TGTGCCAGCAGCTTGGCGGTAGCGGGGACCTACAATGAGCAGTTCTTC CASSLAVAGTYNEQFF
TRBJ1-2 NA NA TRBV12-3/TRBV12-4 TGTGCCAGCAGTTTACCCGCCAGGGCGGGCTACACCTTC CASSLPARAGYTF
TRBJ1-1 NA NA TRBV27 TGTGCCAGCAGTCCACGGACGAACACTGAAGCTTTCTTT CASSPRTNTEAFF
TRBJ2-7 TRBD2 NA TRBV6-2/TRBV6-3 TGTGCCAGCAGTTGGCGGGGGTGGCGGTACGAGCAGTACTTC CASSWRGWRYEQYF
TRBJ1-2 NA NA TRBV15 TGTGCCACCAGCGACGGCTTCACTAACTATGGCTACACCTTC CATSDGFTNYGYTF